Following are 11 T cell receptor beta chains from one sample sequenced in a study of blood T cell repertoires in COVID-19. The data were produced by immunoSEQ multiplex PCR, yet TCRdb's version contains in-frame clones alone and is incomplete. The profile shows approximately 210,000 clones, roughly 86% of them singletons. The sample comprised peripheral blood. Receptors were obtained from a woman aged 40 to 50 with acute or convalescent COVID-19.

As concerns this clone: The same CDR3 arises from other DNA sequences in this sample as well. The CDR3 region has the DNA TGTGCCAGCAGTTTATCTACGGGGAACACTGAAGCTTTCTTT. This sequence encodes CASSLSTGNTEAFF. The chain joins TRBV27 to TRBJ1-1; D is uncertain. This CDR3 spans 14 amino acids. CDR1 and CDR2 from the germline V gene are MNHEY and SMNVEV (reference sequence). Trimming removed 0 bases from V and 1 base from J, with 6 bases in between.

The chain links TRBV11-2 to TRBJ2-7; a weak D match, TRBD2 (5 bases). Germline CDR1 is SGHAT and CDR2 is FQNNGV. V lost 1 base and J 4 bases, leaving 8 bases between the germline ends. This CDR3 comprises 13 residues. DNA for the CDR3: TGTGCCAGCAGCTTAGCCGGGATATACGAGCAGTACTTC. It encodes CASSLAGIYEQYF. Variable domain in full (rest from reference TRBV11-2 and TRBJ2-7): EAGVAQSPRYKIIEKRQSVAFWCNPISGHATLYWYQQILGQGPKLLIQFQNNGVVDDSQLPKDRFSAERLKGVDSTLKIQPAKLEDSAVYLCASSLAGIYEQYFGPGTRLTVT.

This clone was detected only once. The same CDR3 also results from other DNA sequences found in this sample. This chain joins TRBV6-5 and TRBJ2-7, with 11 bases matching TRBD2. Germline V gene sequence: CDR1 MNHEY, CDR2 SVGAGI. V dropped 0 bases and J dropped 2; count of bases not matched to a gene: 0. CDR3 length: 15 residues. The CDR3 protein is CASSYSLAGAYEQYF. The CDR3 DNA reads TGTGCCAGCAGTTACTCACTAGCGGGAGCCTACGAGCAGTACTTC.

This chain joins TRBV11-2 and TRBJ2-7; 9 bases agree with TRBD2. The J segment lost 4 bases and the V segment lost 2 bases, leaving 3 bases of the junction unmatched. CDR1 is SGHAT and CDR2 is FQNNGV in the germline V gene. The CDR3 covers 14 residues. The CDR3 coding sequence is TGTGCCAGCAGCTTATTGCTAGCGGGGTACGAGCAGTACTTC. Residues: CASSLLLAGYEQYF.

The chain couples TRBV4-3 to TRBJ2-7; D ambiguous. Germline-derived CDR1 and CDR2 are LGHNA and YSLEER. The V and J ends lost 5 bases and 1 base respectively, with 15 bases between them. The CDR3 loop spans 15 amino acids. The CDR3 DNA reads as TGCGCCAGCAGCGTGCCTAGGAGACCGTCCTACGAGCAGTACTTC. Translated, it gives CASSVPRRPSYEQYF.

V usage is TRBV4-3 and J usage is TRBJ2-1; weak D call: TRBD2 (5 bases). There are 18 residues in the CDR3. The germline CDR1 and CDR2 sequences are LGHNA and YSLEER. The V end lost 1 base, the J end lost 5 bases, and 21 bases lay between the germline ends. Here the CDR3 DNA reads TGCGCCAGCAGCCAAGTAAAACCGGGAAATAAAAGAAACAATGAGCAGTTCTTC. Its protein product is CASSQVKPGNKRNNEQFF.

The V and J genes are TRBV19 and TRBJ2-7; D is undetermined. Germline-derived CDR1 and CDR2 are LNHDA and SQIVND (reference sequence). CDR3 size: 12 residues. Trimming removed 3 bases at V and 2 bases at J, with 5 bases between. CDR3 sequence: CASSIEPYEQYF. The DNA of the CDR3 is TGTGCCAGTAGTATCGAGCCCTACGAGCAGTACTTC.

The V call is TRBV29-1, the J call TRBJ2-5, with 8 bases fitting TRBD2. Germline loops: CDR1 SQVTM, CDR2 ANQGSEA. The ends lost 3 bases at V and 5 bases at J; junction bases unmatched: 5. There are 13 residues in the CDR3. The CDR3 coding sequence is TGCAGCGTTGACGGGAGGGCCGTGGAGACCCAGTACTTC. It yields the protein CSVDGRAVETQYF. The full variable domain, its missing parts supplied by reference TRBV29-1 and TRBJ2-5, is SAVISQKPSRDICQRGTSLTIQCQVDSQVTMMFWYRQQPGQSLTLIATANQGSEATYESGFVIDKFPISRPNLTFSTLTVSNMSPEDSSIYLCSVDGRAVETQYFGPGTRLLVL.

The chain uses TRBV12-3 or TRBV12-4 and TRBJ1-3; D remains unclear. The CDR3 is 13 residues long. Trimming stripped 7 bases from V and 0 bases from J, with 7 bases between. CDR3 in DNA: TGTGCCAGCAAACTGAGCTCTGGAAACACCATATATTTT. Translated, it gives CASKLSSGNTIYF.

This clone has just a few counts. The chain links TRBV4-2 to TRBJ1-3; D perhaps matches TRBD1 (6 bases). Deletions cut 4 bases from V and 0 bases from J, with 19 bases between. The CDR3 is 18 residues long. Germline-derived CDR1 and CDR2 are LGHNA and YNFKEQ. The CDR3 protein is CASSPHRRGQFSGNTIYF. The CDR3 nucleotides are TGTGCCAGCAGCCCTCACCGCAGGGGCCAATTCTCTGGAAACACCATATATTTT.

This rearrangement joins TRBV27 to TRBJ1-4; D is ambiguous. The V and J ends lost 8 bases and 0 bases respectively, with 10 bases between them. The CDR3 totals 14 residues. Germline loops: CDR1 MNHEY, CDR2 SMNVEV (reference sequence). This chain's CDR3 is CASRNTATNEKLFF. CDR3 in DNA: TGTGCCAGCCGTAACACCGCAACTAATGAAAAACTGTTTTTT.